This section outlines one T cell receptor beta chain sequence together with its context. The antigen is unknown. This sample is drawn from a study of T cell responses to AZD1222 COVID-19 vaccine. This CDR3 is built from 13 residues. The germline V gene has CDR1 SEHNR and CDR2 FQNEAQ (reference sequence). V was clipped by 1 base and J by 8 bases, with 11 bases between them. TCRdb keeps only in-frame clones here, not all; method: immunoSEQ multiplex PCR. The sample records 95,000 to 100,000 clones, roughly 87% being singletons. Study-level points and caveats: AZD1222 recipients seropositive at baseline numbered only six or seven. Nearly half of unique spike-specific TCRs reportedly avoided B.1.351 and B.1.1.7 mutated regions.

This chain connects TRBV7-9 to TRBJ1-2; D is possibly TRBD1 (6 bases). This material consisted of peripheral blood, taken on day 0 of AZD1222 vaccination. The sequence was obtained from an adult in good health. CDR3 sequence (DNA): TGTGCCAGCAGCTTAGGGCAGGGGCACGGCTACACCTTC. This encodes CASSLGQGHGYTF.